This T cell receptor beta chain originates from a study of CD8+ T cells in alopecia areata. Overall study: Tofacitinib administration to treated patients was oral, at 5 to 10 mg twice daily.

cDNA reverse transcribed from extracted RNA served as the sequencing template. Data came from immunoSEQ multiplex PCR; TCRdb stores just in-frame clones and leaves some out. The data contain approximately 200,000 clones, 60% to 70% of them singletons. V shed 1 base and J shed 3 bases, with 6 bases lying between them. The germline V gene encodes CDR1 LNHDA and CDR2 SQIVND (reference sequence). This CDR3 has 13 amino acids. Study findings and constraints: Many expanded lesional clones remained in scalp and blood on tofacitinib. Uncertainty about whether baseline CD8+ expansion is linked to response remains, with one nonresponder. Normal scalp showed lower clonality than lesional scalp, especially alopecia totalis/universalis.

As for treatment: oral pan-JAK inhibitor, 5-10 mg twice daily. Details on this clone: What it binds is not known.

The input for sequencing was CD4+ T cells sorted from blood, taken at week 4, from a patient treated with tofacitinib. The receptor's source is a human donor with alopecia areata. The V call is TRBV19, the J call TRBJ1-1; D is ambiguous. This chain's CDR3 is CASSIVGDTEAFF. As DNA, the CDR3 is TGTGCCAGTAGTATAGTGGGCGACACTGAAGCTTTCTTT.